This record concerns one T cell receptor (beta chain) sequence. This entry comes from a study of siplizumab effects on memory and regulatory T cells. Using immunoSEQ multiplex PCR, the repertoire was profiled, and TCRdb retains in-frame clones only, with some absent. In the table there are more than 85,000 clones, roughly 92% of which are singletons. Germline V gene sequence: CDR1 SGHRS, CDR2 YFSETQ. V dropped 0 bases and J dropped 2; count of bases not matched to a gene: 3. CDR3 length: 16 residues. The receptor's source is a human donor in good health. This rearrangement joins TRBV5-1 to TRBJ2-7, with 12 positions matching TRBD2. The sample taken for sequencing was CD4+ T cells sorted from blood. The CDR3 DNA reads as TGCGCCAGCAGCTTGGGACTAGCGGGAGAGCCCTACGAGCAGTACTTC. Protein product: CASSLGLAGEPYEQYF.